The 14 T cell receptor beta chains reported below all come from one sample, sequenced in a study of blood T cell repertoires in COVID-19. The protocol was immunoSEQ multiplex PCR, while the TCRdb copy is restricted to in-frame clones and leaves out a portion. The sample records about 83,000 clones, over 60% being singletons. Sequenced input: peripheral blood. All receptors come from a woman of 80 years or more with active or convalescent COVID-19.

CDR3 bases: TGTGCCAGCAAGGCCCGGGACAGTAACTATGGCTACACCTTC. Amino acids: CASKARDSNYGYTF. This chain joins TRBV2 and TRBJ1-2, with TRBD1 identical over 7 bases. Germline V CDR1 and CDR2: SNHLY, FYNNEI. The CDR3 contains 14 residues. V gave up 7 bases and J gave up 1 base; unmatched junction bases: 6.

The CDR3 loop reads CASGQISGANVLTF. CDR3 nucleotide sequence: TGTGCCAGCGGGCAGATCTCTGGGGCCAACGTCCTGACTTTC. The chain recombines TRBV2 with TRBJ2-6, with D hard to call. CDR3 size: 14 residues. V lost 8 bases to trimming and J lost 0 bases, with 8 bases between them. Germline-derived CDR1 and CDR2 are SNHLY and FYNNEI.

This clone has just one count. The gene calls are TRBV6-4 and TRBJ2-1; D might be TRBD1 (6 bases). Trimming took 5 bases from V and 9 from J, leaving 17 bases between them. This CDR3 region has 14 residues. Looked up from germline, CDR1 is MRHNA and CDR2 is SNTAGT. The CDR3 DNA reads TGTGCCAGCAGTCGGGAAACAGGGTCGGGTGAGCAGTTCTTC. Amino acids: CASSRETGSGEQFF.

This clone has only one observation. The chain has TRBV5-6 and TRBJ2-3; a weak D match, TRBD1 (6 bases). This CDR3 contains 15 residues. The V gene lost 3 bases and the J gene lost 3 bases, with 14 bases spanning the gap. The germline V gene has CDR1 SGHDT and CDR2 YYEEEE. CDR3 DNA sequence: TGTGCCAGCAGCTACAGGGTAGTTAGGACAGATACGCAGTATTTT. This translates into CASSYRVVRTDTQYF.

CDR3: CASSVSNRAFEQYF. The CDR3 region has the DNA TGTGCCAGCAGCGTTTCCAACAGAGCTTTCGAGCAGTACTTC. The chain combines TRBV9 with TRBJ2-7; no clear D. The V end lost 2 bases, the J end lost 6 bases, and 15 bases lay between the germline ends. This CDR3 region has 14 residues. Germline loops: CDR1 SGDLS, CDR2 YYNGEE.

This chain joins TRBV19 and TRBJ1-2; D perhaps matches TRBD1 (6 bases). This CDR3 comprises 14 residues. The germline V gene encodes CDR1 LNHDA and CDR2 SQIVND (reference sequence). Trimming cost V 5 bases and J 0 bases, with 10 bases left between them. The CDR3 DNA follows: TGTGCCAGTAGTCCTAGACAGGCTAACTATGGCTACACCTTC. This gives the protein CASSPRQANYGYTF.

J is TRBJ1-1 and V is TRBV5-1; D gene ambiguous. Trimming cost V 5 bases and J 4 bases, with 15 bases left between them. CDR1 is SGHRS, CDR2 YFSETQ, per germline. This CDR3 contains 14 residues. CDR3: CASRVDGVSTEAFF. CDR3 DNA sequence: TGCGCCAGCAGGGTAGACGGGGTAAGCACTGAAGCTTTCTTT.

The rearrangement uses TRBV3-1 (or the pseudogene TRBV3-2) and TRBJ1-3; 9 positions agree with TRBD1. This CDR3 has 14 amino acids. Germline assignment: CDR1 LGHDT and CDR2 YNNKEL (reference sequence). Trimming removed 6 bases from V and 6 bases from J; junction bases left unmatched: 6. This CDR3 is CASSLTGGENTIYF. CDR3 nucleotides: TGTGCCAGCAGTCTTACAGGGGGCGAAAACACCATATATTTT.

Many counts were recorded for this clone. This chain links TRBV28 with TRBJ1-1, with D perhaps matching TRBD1 (6 bases). The V end lost 6 bases, the J end lost 2 bases, and 25 bases lay between the germline ends. Germline CDR1 reads MDHEN; CDR2 reads SYDVKM. There are 18 residues in the CDR3. The CDR3 sequence: CASSIGRGQYLGNTEAFF. The CDR3 nucleotides read TGTGCCAGCAGCATTGGGCGGGGGCAATATTTGGGTAACACTGAAGCTTTCTTT. Supplemented by reference TRBV28 and TRBJ1-1, the full variable domain reads DVKVTQSSRYLVKRTGEKVFLECVQDMDHENMFWYRQDPGLGLRLIYFSYDVKMKEKGDIPEGYSVSREKKERFSLILESASTNQTSMYLCASSIGRGQYLGNTEAFFGQGTRLTVV.

This clone was found a few times. V gene TRBV19 combines with J gene TRBJ1-2, with 10 bases aligning to TRBD1. Per the germline V gene, CDR1 is LNHDA and CDR2 is SQIVND (reference sequence). This CDR3 has 15 residues. Losses at the gene ends were 6 bases for V and 6 bases for J; bases not matched to a gene: 10. The CDR3 DNA sequence: TGTGCCAGTAGGCGGGACAGGGGTTTAAGGGATGGCTACACCTTC. This encodes CASRRDRGLRDGYTF.

The chain employs TRBV14 and TRBJ1-1; 7 nucleotides match TRBD1. The germline CDR1 and CDR2 sequences are SGHDN and FVKESK. Trimming removed 4 bases from V and 0 bases from J; junction bases left unmatched: 2. The CDR3 sequence is 14 residues long. CDR3 loop: CASSRDRVNTEAFF. The CDR3 nucleotides are TGTGCCAGCAGCCGCGACAGGGTGAACACTGAAGCTTTCTTT.

A single count supports this clone. Written as DNA, the CDR3 is TGTGCCAGTACCGGGGGGTTTGATCAGCCCCAGCATTTT. It codes for CASTGGFDQPQHF. V gene TRBV6-5 combines with J gene TRBJ1-5; TRBD1 is a possible D gene (5 bases). V lost 9 bases to trimming and J lost 5 bases, with 14 bases between them. In germline, CDR1 is MNHEY, CDR2 SVGAGI. CDR3 length: 13 amino acids.

This rearrangement joins TRBV6-5 to TRBJ1-2, with D perhaps TRBD1 (6 bases). The CDR3 covers 14 residues. Trimming took off 6 bases at V and 3 bases at J, with 14 bases between the two ends. Germline assignment: CDR1 MNHEY and CDR2 SVGAGI. The CDR3 nucleotides are TGTGCCAGCAGGCCTCCGGGGGGCTACTATGGCTACACCTTC. It encodes CASRPPGGYYGYTF.

This rearrangement joins TRBV18 to TRBJ1-4; D gene uncertain. The CDR3 covers 15 residues. Germline-derived CDR1 and CDR2 are KGHSH and LQKENI. V was clipped by 2 bases and J by 6 bases, with 13 bases between them. The chain's CDR3 is CASSPGTAYDEKLFF. In nucleotides, the CDR3 is TGTGCCAGCTCACCAGGTACAGCCTACGATGAAAAACTGTTTTTT.